These 3 T cell receptor beta chains were sequenced from one sample in a study of post-analysis software for immune sequencing data. Study-wide results and limits: With TRBV5-6, TRBV5-1 and TRBV20-1 included, five TRBV segments were more frequent in patients than in controls.

Unique molecular identifiers were present in the TCR beta cDNA libraries. TCRdb reprocessed the PCR reads via MiXCR and lists one record per CDR3 protein. The sample holds about half a million distinct CDR3 sequences, roughly 34% seen once. Which antigens these TCRs recognize remains unknown. The material sequenced was blood. The source is a girl aged 2-17 years with multiple sclerosis.

This clonotype was counted between two and nine times. This rearrangement joins TRBV29-1 to TRBJ2-3, with D tentatively TRBD1 or TRBD2 (6 bases each). Trimming took off 4 bases at V and 4 bases at J, with 15 bases between the two ends. This CDR3 is 14 amino acids long. Germline V gene lookup returns CDR1 SQVTM and CDR2 ANQGSEA. CDR3 amino acids: CSVGFGGEADTQYF. CDR3 sequence (DNA): TGCAGCGTTGGATTCGGGGGCGAGGCAGATACGCAGTATTTT.

The table lists this clonotype with many counts. V and J are TRBV6-5 and TRBJ1-2, with D hard to call. With 5 bases removed from V and 0 bases from J, the gap between germline ends came to 7 bases. The germline gives CDR1 MNHEY, CDR2 SVGAGI. The CDR3 has 13 amino acids. CDR3 sequence reads: CASSPQSNYGYTF. As DNA, the CDR3 is TGTGCCAGCAGTCCCCAGTCTAACTATGGCTACACCTTC.

This clonotype was detected only a few times. This sequence joins TRBV20-1 and TRBJ2-7; D gene uncertain. The CDR3 spans 11 residues. CDR1 and CDR2 (germline): DFQATT, SNEGSKA (reference sequence). Trimming took 2 bases from V and 7 from J, leaving 9 bases between them. This CDR3 is CSARRALEQYF. The CDR3, as DNA: TGCAGTGCTAGAAGGGCCCTGGAGCAGTACTTC.